The 15 T cell receptor beta chains below were found in one sample sequenced in a study of blood T cell repertoires in COVID-19. Libraries were prepared by immunoSEQ multiplex PCR; TCRdb keeps only in-frame clonotypes and omits some of them. The data show around 95,000 clones, approximately 87% seen once. Sequenced sample: peripheral blood. These receptors were collected from a human donor in a cohort sampled during active COVID-19.

The rearrangement links TRBV27 to TRBJ2-3; D not resolved. The CDR3 contains 14 residues. Per the germline V gene, CDR1 is MNHEY and CDR2 is SMNVEV (reference sequence). V shed 5 bases and J shed 3 bases, with 12 bases lying between them. The CDR3 sequence is CASSPWSATDTQYF. CDR3 sequence (DNA): TGTGCCAGCAGTCCCTGGTCCGCGACAGATACGCAGTATTTT.

This clone was seen only a few times. The chain links TRBV7-5 to TRBJ2-6; TRBD2 is the table's D call and was not checked against the DNA. TRBV7-5 is a known pseudogene. The CDR3 contains 18 residues. This CDR3 is CARSPEGSIFSGANVLTF. DNA for the CDR3: TGTGCCAGAAGCCCGGAGGGGTCTATATTCTCTGGGGCCAACGTCCTGACTTTC.

This chain joins TRBV18 and TRBJ2-7, with 7 bases identical to TRBD2. Trimming took 1 base from V and 4 from J; bases not matched to a gene: 7. The CDR3 totals 15 residues. Germline lookup yields CDR1 KGHSH and CDR2 LQKENI. Here the CDR3 reads CASSPLYGGGYEQYF. The CDR3 nucleotides read TGTGCCAGCTCACCACTATATGGGGGAGGGTACGAGCAGTACTTC.

This chain joins TRBV7-2 and TRBJ1-2; 7 nucleotides agree with TRBD1. Germline CDR1 and CDR2: SGHTA and FQGNSA. The CDR3 runs to 14 residues. J lost 7 bases, V lost 5 bases, and 10 bases had no gene match. CDR3: CASSTRQGSSGYTF. The CDR3 DNA reads as TGTGCCAGCAGCACAAGACAGGGTTCCTCTGGCTACACCTTC.

The chain's CDR3 is CASSPSTVTYEQYF. CDR3 sequence (DNA): TGCGCCAGCAGCCCTTCGACAGTAACCTACGAGCAGTACTTC. The chain has TRBV5-1 and TRBJ2-7; a possible D gene is TRBD1 (5 bases). The CDR3 runs 14 residues. Germline lookup yields CDR1 SGHRS and CDR2 YFSETQ. The germline V and J ends were trimmed by 4 bases and 2 bases, with 13 bases remaining between them. Together with reference TRBV5-1 and TRBJ2-7, the CDR3 gives the full variable domain: KAGVTQTPRYLIKTRGQQVTLSCSPISGHRSVSWYQQTPGQGLQFLFEYFSETQRNKGNFPGRFSGRQFSNSRSEMNVSTLELGDSALYLCASSPSTVTYEQYFGPGTRLTVT.

The V call is TRBV18, the J call TRBJ1-1, with 10 bases identical to TRBD1. Germline lookup yields CDR1 KGHSH and CDR2 LQKENI. After removal of 4 bases from V and 5 bases from J, the junction contained 7 bases not matched to a gene. The CDR3 consists of 15 residues. CDR3 nucleotide sequence: TGTGCCAGCTCACAAACCACGGGACAGGGGACTGAAGCTTTCTTT. Translation gives CASSQTTGQGTEAFF.

The chain is built from TRBV11-2 and TRBJ1-1; a possible D gene is TRBD1 (5 bases). Germline-derived CDR1 and CDR2 are SGHAT and FQNNGV. Trimming took off 1 base at V and 4 bases at J, with 7 bases between the two ends. The length of the CDR3 is 13 residues. In DNA, the CDR3 is TGTGCCAGCAGCTTAGGCAGGGCCACTGAAGCTTTCTTT. Its protein is CASSLGRATEAFF.

The genes are TRBV2 and TRBJ1-2; D is undetermined. V was cut by 7 bases and J by 4 bases, with 13 bases left in between. Germline V gene lookup returns CDR1 SNHLY and CDR2 FYNNEI. The CDR3 is 13 amino acids. The CDR3, as DNA: TGTGCCAGCATCACGGGAACCGTCTATGGCTACACCTTC. It encodes CASITGTVYGYTF.

This clone was observed a few times. The chain is built from TRBV7-9 and TRBJ1-1, with D tentatively TRBD1 (5 bases). Trimming cost V 0 bases and J 1 base, with 12 bases left between them. This CDR3 comprises 16 residues. From germline, CDR1 is SEHNR and CDR2 FQNEAQ (reference sequence). The chain's CDR3 is CASSLAGRQGNTEAFF. The CDR3, as DNA: TGTGCCAGCAGCTTAGCGGGGCGGCAGGGGAACACTGAAGCTTTCTTT.

The chain employs TRBV2 and TRBJ1-1; perhaps TRBD1 as D (5 bases). V was shortened by 3 bases and J by 1 base, with 12 bases between the two germline ends. The CDR3 has 15 amino acids. CDR1 and CDR2 from the germline V gene are SNHLY and FYNNEI. CDR3 coding DNA: TGTGCCAGCAGTGATTTCCAGGGAAAGAACACTGAAGCTTTCTTT. This codes for CASSDFQGKNTEAFF.

This rearrangement joins TRBV11-2 to TRBJ2-1; tentatively, D is TRBD2 (5 bases). Looked up from germline, CDR1 is SGHAT and CDR2 is FQNNGV. The CDR3 has 12 amino acids. The germline V and J ends were trimmed by 6 bases and 9 bases, with 12 bases remaining between them. CDR3 loop: CASSRTSFEQFF. The CDR3 coding sequence is TGTGCCAGCAGTCGGACTTCCTTTGAGCAGTTCTTC. Full variable domain (missing parts from reference TRBV11-2 and TRBJ2-1): EAGVAQSPRYKIIEKRQSVAFWCNPISGHATLYWYQQILGQGPKLLIQFQNNGVVDDSQLPKDRFSAERLKGVDSTLKIQPAKLEDSAVYLCASSRTSFEQFFGPGTRLTVL.

The table lists this clone with a count of one. This chain connects TRBV5-1 to TRBJ2-5, with D possibly being TRBD1 (6 bases). Germline assignment: CDR1 SGHRS and CDR2 YFSETQ. With 1 base removed from V and 0 bases from J, the gap between germline ends came to 10 bases. There are 15 residues in the CDR3. The CDR3 DNA follows: TGCGCCAGCAGCTTGTGGTACAGGGACCAAGAGACCCAGTACTTC. It is translated as CASSLWYRDQETQYF.

J is TRBJ2-4 and V is TRBV6-2 or TRBV6-3; TRBD1 agrees at 7 bases. The CDR3 contains 15 residues. V lost 4 bases and J lost 0; bases outside the gene matches: 3. Germline V gene data show CDR1 as MNHEY and CDR2 as SVGEGT. The CDR3 DNA sequence: TGTGCCAGCAGTTCGGGACAGATAGCCAAAAACATTCAGTACTTC. It encodes CASSSGQIAKNIQYF.

The genes are TRBV6-2 or TRBV6-3 and TRBJ2-2; D is possibly TRBD1 (5 bases). Trimming stripped 2 bases from V and 1 base from J, with 11 bases between. There are 16 residues in the CDR3. Germline assignment: CDR1 MNHEY and CDR2 SVGEGT. The CDR3 protein is CASSYPDSLNTGELFF. CDR3 nucleotide sequence: TGTGCCAGCAGTTACCCTGACAGTTTGAACACCGGGGAGCTGTTTTTT.

The chain is built from TRBV11-2 and TRBJ2-3, with a possible D match to TRBD1 (5 bases). Trimming took 5 bases from V and 6 from J, leaving 9 bases between them. CDR3 length: 12 amino acids. CDR1 and CDR2 (germline): SGHAT, FQNNGV. The CDR3 nucleotides read TGTGCCAGCAGCCGAAACAGGGATACGCAGTATTTT. This codes for CASSRNRDTQYF.